This T cell receptor (beta chain) was retrieved from a study of response to subunit inactivated influenza vaccine. Study outcomes and limitations: It was suggested by the authors that few new T cells are recruited by each seasonal influenza vaccination.

Concerning this clonotype: Its cognate antigen is unknown.

Germline-derived CDR1 and CDR2 are SQVTM and ANQGSEA. V lost 0 bases to trimming and J lost 7 bases, with 11 bases between them. The CDR3 totals 13 residues. Using its own MiXCR run on the RT-PCR reads, TCRdb lists one record per CDR3 protein. The sample includes about 520,000 distinct CDR3 sequences, approximately 7.7% of them seen just once. The TCR comes from a man aged 50-75 years who received an inactivated influenza vaccine. The chain couples TRBV29-1 to TRBJ2-3, with D perhaps matching TRBD2 (5 bases). Material: PBMCs from blood, obtained roughly 24 months after vaccination. CDR3 loop: CSVEEAGRNTQYF. The DNA for the CDR3 is TGCAGCGTTGAAGAGGCGGGTCGGAATACGCAGTATTTT.